What follows are 12 T cell receptor beta chains derived from one specimen sequenced in a study of T-cell memory formation after mild COVID-19. TCRdb re-called the 5' RACE reads with MiXCR, one entry per CDR3 protein. The table lists approximately 430,000 distinct CDR3 sequences, 23% of them singletons. Sequences were obtained from PBMCs or a T cell subset sorted from them (not recorded which). The receptors originated from an adult woman who had mild COVID-19 (a few samples of this study predate the infection). Cell type and time point are not known.

The V and J genes are TRBV24-1 and TRBJ2-1; 12 bases fit TRBD2. Germline CDR1 reads KGHDR; CDR2 reads SFDVKD. Trimming took 3 bases from V and 0 from J; bases not matched to a gene: 2. This CDR3 is built from 17 residues. The CDR3 DNA reads TGTGCCACCAGTGATACGGGACTAGCGGGCTCCTACAATGAGCAGTTCTTC. Translated: CATSDTGLAGSYNEQFF.

This chain connects TRBV9 to TRBJ2-5; D could derive from TRBD1 or TRBD2 (5 bases each). V was pared by 0 bases and J by 1 base, with 16 bases between. CDR1 and CDR2 from the germline V gene are SGDLS and YYNGEE. This CDR3 has 17 residues. CDR3 loop: CASSVDWGRSFQETQYF. The CDR3 DNA reads as TGTGCCAGCAGCGTAGACTGGGGACGATCATTCCAAGAGACCCAGTACTTC.

This clonotype was counted a few times. The V call is TRBV3-1, the J call TRBJ2-4; weak D call: TRBD2 (5 bases). This CDR3 comprises 20 residues. V was clipped by 0 bases and J by 0 bases, with 21 bases between them. Germline V gene lookup returns CDR1 LGHDT and CDR2 YNNKEL (reference sequence). The CDR3 DNA is TGTGCCAGCAGCCAAGATCTTGTAAGAGGAGGAACTTTAGCCAAAAACATTCAGTACTTC. The encoded protein is CASSQDLVRGGTLAKNIQYF.

V gene TRBV27 combines with J gene TRBJ1-4; 9 bases align to TRBD1. The junction had 7 bases not matched to a gene; V was cut back by 3 bases and J by 11 bases. The germline gives CDR1 MNHEY, CDR2 SMNVEV (reference sequence). This CDR3 contains 14 residues. The CDR3 region has the DNA TGTGCCAGCAGTTTGACAGGGGGGGAGAGGAAACTGTTTTTT. Protein product: CASSLTGGERKLFF. Combining the CDR3 with reference TRBV27 and TRBJ1-4 gives the whole variable domain EAQVTQNPRYLITVTGKKLTVTCSQNMNHEYMSWYRQDPGLGLRQIYYSMNVEVTDKGDVPEGYKVSRKEKRNFPLILESPSPNQTSLYFCASSLTGGERKLFFGSGTQLSVL.

This clonotype came up a few times. The rearrangement links TRBV12-3 or TRBV12-4 to TRBJ2-3; 9 bases line up with TRBD2. The CDR3 extends over 15 amino acids. Trimming removed 7 bases from V and 3 bases from J; junction bases left unmatched: 8. CDR3 coding DNA: TGTGCCAGCACCATAGCGGGGGCCCGGACAGATACGCAGTATTTT. Residues: CASTIAGARTDTQYF.

This clonotype was detected many times. The gene calls are TRBV7-8 and TRBJ2-7, with TRBD2 identical over 8 bases. CDR3 length: 16 amino acids. The germline V gene has CDR1 SGHVS and CDR2 FQNEAQ. Germline trimming cut 4 bases from V and 0 bases from J; bases unmatched to any gene: 8. The CDR3 is CASSWGGAGDSYEQYF. CDR3 coding DNA: TGTGCCAGCAGCTGGGGGGGAGCGGGGGACTCCTACGAGCAGTACTTC.

This clonotype has only a few counts. This sequence joins TRBV12-3 or TRBV12-4 and TRBJ1-4, with 9 bases matching TRBD1. The CDR3 runs to 17 residues. Germline trimming cut 5 bases from V and 0 bases from J; bases unmatched to any gene: 7. The CDR3 DNA sequence: TGTGCCAGCAGTCGTGGACAGGGGTCTGCAACTAATGAAAAACTGTTTTTT. This translates into CASSRGQGSATNEKLFF.

V is TRBV7-9 and J is TRBJ2-5; the match to TRBD2 covers 12 bases. The V segment lost 4 bases and the J segment 1 base; nucleotides outside the gene matches: 4. This CDR3 comprises 16 residues. Germline V gives CDR1 SEHNR, CDR2 FQNEAQ (reference sequence). CDR3 DNA sequence: TGTGCCAGCAGCTCTAGCGGGAGGGCCCCCCAAGAGACCCAGTACTTC. Its translation is CASSSSGRAPQETQYF.

There are many counts of this clonotype. The chain combines TRBV12-3 or TRBV12-4 with TRBJ2-5; 9 bases match TRBD2. The CDR3 contains 13 residues. The V and J ends lost 8 bases and 5 bases, in that order; junction bases with no gene match: 6. In DNA, the CDR3 is TGTGCCAGCCGGAGCGGGAGGTGGGAGACCCAGTACTTC. This codes for CASRSGRWETQYF.

The chain is built from TRBV29-1 and TRBJ1-6; 8 bases are shared with TRBD1. The CDR3 runs to 13 residues. V was clipped by 4 bases and J by 6 bases; unmatched bases: 2. CDR1 is SQVTM, CDR2 ANQGSEA, per germline. This CDR3 is CSVGGQANSPLHF. DNA for the CDR3: TGCAGCGTTGGGGGACAGGCTAATTCACCCCTCCACTTT.

This clonotype has at least ten counts. V gene TRBV9 combines with J gene TRBJ1-1, with 7 bases lining up with TRBD1. Per germline, CDR1 SGDLS and CDR2 YYNGEE. Germline trimming cut 4 bases from V and 0 bases from J; bases unmatched to any gene: 3. The CDR3 contains 14 residues. The CDR3 reads CASSPQGMNTEAFF. The CDR3, as DNA: TGTGCCAGCAGCCCACAGGGGATGAACACTGAAGCTTTCTTT.

This clonotype came up a few times. The genes are TRBV7-9 and TRBJ2-5; 8 nucleotides line up with TRBD1. Germline CDR1 and CDR2: SEHNR and FQNEAQ (reference sequence). Trimming removed 10 bases from V and 3 bases from J; junction bases left unmatched: 13. The CDR3 has 15 residues. CDR3 protein: CATAALDRGEETQYF. CDR3 in DNA: TGTGCCACCGCAGCGCTAGACAGGGGTGAAGAGACCCAGTACTTC.